Listed here are 30 T cell receptor beta chains from one sample, sequenced in a study of blood T cell repertoires in COVID-19. Only in-frame clones appear in the TCRdb table, and some are missing; sequencing was by immunoSEQ multiplex PCR. Here the sample spans about 250,000 clones, approximately 85% being singletons. Sequenced sample: peripheral blood. These receptor sequences come from a woman in her thirties with acute or convalescent COVID-19.

The chain recombines TRBV12-3 or TRBV12-4 with TRBJ1-1, with D maybe TRBD1 (5 bases). This CDR3 region has 13 residues. V lost 3 bases, J lost 4 bases, and 9 bases lay in between. CDR3: CASSFKGLTEAFF. The CDR3 nucleotides read TGTGCCAGCAGTTTCAAGGGGCTCACTGAAGCTTTCTTT.

The CDR3 reads CASSHGDSSYEQYF. The DNA of the CDR3 is TGTGCCAGCAGCCACGGGGACAGCTCCTACGAGCAGTACTTC. The rearrangement joins TRBV7-2 to TRBJ2-7; 7 nucleotides agree with TRBD1. This CDR3 has 14 residues. The V and J ends lost 5 bases and 0 bases, in that order; junction bases with no gene match: 4. The V gene's germline CDR1 is SGHTA and CDR2 FQGNSA. The whole variable domain, filled in from reference TRBV7-2 and TRBJ2-7, reads GAGVSQSPSNKVTEKGKDVELRCDPISGHTALYWYRQSLGQGLEFLIYFQGNSAPDKSGLPSDRFSAERTGGSVSTLTIQRTQQEDSAVYLCASSHGDSSYEQYFGPGTRLTVT.

This chain uses TRBV4-1 with TRBJ2-2, with 8 bases lining up with TRBD2. Germline V gene lookup returns CDR1 MGHRA and CDR2 YSYEKL. J gave up 5 bases and V 4 bases, and 6 bases lay outside the gene matches. The CDR3 loop spans 15 amino acids. CDR3: CASSPGGARTGELFF. DNA for the CDR3: TGCGCCAGCAGCCCGGGAGGGGCGAGGACCGGGGAGCTGTTTTTT.

CDR3 sequence: CASSPSGGLATLEQYF. CDR3 coding DNA: TGTGCCAGCAGCCCCAGCGGGGGACTAGCAACTCTCGAGCAGTACTTC. J is TRBJ2-7 and V is TRBV27; 9 bases agree with TRBD2. Germline loops: CDR1 MNHEY, CDR2 SMNVEV (reference sequence). The CDR3 loop spans 16 amino acids. V shed 6 bases, J shed 6 bases, and the junction held 15 bases outside the gene matches.

The chain joins TRBV3-1 (or the pseudogene TRBV3-2) to TRBJ2-7; the D is unclear. V was cut by 5 bases and J by 12 bases, with 14 bases left in between. The CDR3 runs 11 residues. Germline V CDR1 and CDR2: LGHDT, YNNKEL (reference sequence). The CDR3 loop is CASSSGQPAYF. The CDR3 DNA reads as TGTGCCAGCAGCTCAGGCCAGCCGGCGTACTTC.

This clone was detected only once. This sequence joins TRBV30 and TRBJ2-2; TRBD1 might be the D (6 bases). Germline CDR1 and CDR2: GTSNPN and SVGIG (reference sequence). The CDR3 runs to 13 residues. Deletions cut 1 base from V and 5 bases from J, with 8 bases between. This chain's CDR3 is CAWSGRGTGELFF. In DNA form, the CDR3 reads TGTGCCTGGAGTGGCAGGGGTACCGGGGAGCTGTTTTTT.

The chain carries TRBV5-5 and TRBJ1-5, with 9 nucleotides matching TRBD1. CDR1 and CDR2 from the germline V gene are SGHKS and YYEKEE (reference sequence). This CDR3 spans 15 amino acids. V was pared by 4 bases and J by 7 bases, with 9 bases of the junction left unmatched. CDR3 amino acids: CASSQRGTGWQPQHF. As DNA, the CDR3 is TGTGCCAGCAGCCAACGAGGGACAGGGTGGCAGCCCCAGCATTTT. Together with reference TRBV5-5 and TRBJ1-5, the CDR3 gives the full variable domain: DAGVTQSPTHLIKTRGQQVTLRCSPISGHKSVSWYQQVLGQGPQFIFQYYEKEERGRGNFPDRFSARQFPNYSSELNVNALLLGDSALYLCASSQRGTGWQPQHFGDGTRLSIL.

The genes are TRBV18 and TRBJ2-7; D is possibly TRBD2 (6 bases). CDR3 size: 14 residues. Germline V gene lookup returns CDR1 KGHSH and CDR2 LQKENI. V was pared by 3 bases and J by 10 bases, with 19 bases between. The DNA for the CDR3 is TGTGCCAGCTCACCGACCCTAGCGACCTTGGTCCAGTACTTC. This codes for CASSPTLATLVQYF.

The J gene is TRBJ2-3, the V gene TRBV30; TRBD1 might be the D (5 bases). The CDR3 runs 14 residues. The ends were cut back, 2 bases at V and 4 bases at J, with 13 bases in the middle. CDR1 is GTSNPN and CDR2 is SVGIG in the germline V gene (reference sequence). The CDR3 nucleotides are TGTGCCTGGAGTAAGGGGATAGCCGCAGATACGCAGTATTTT. Its translation: CAWSKGIAADTQYF.

The chain uses TRBV29-1 and TRBJ1-1; 10 bases fit TRBD1. This CDR3 contains 14 residues. V dropped 5 bases and J dropped 7; count of bases not matched to a gene: 10. Germline V gene lookup returns CDR1 SQVTM and CDR2 ANQGSEA. For the CDR3, the DNA is TGCAGCGTTTGGACGGGACAGGGGAAAATTGAAGCTTTCTTT. Amino acid sequence: CSVWTGQGKIEAFF.

The table lists this clone with a count of one. The gene calls are TRBV11-2 and TRBJ2-7; D call uncertain. From germline, CDR1 is SGHAT and CDR2 FQNNGV. The V end was cut by 0 bases, the J end by 7 bases, with 16 bases between. The CDR3 has 15 residues. This chain's CDR3 is CASSLDPFSPGEQYF. CDR3 bases: TGTGCCAGCAGCTTAGATCCATTTTCTCCCGGTGAGCAGTACTTC.

V usage is TRBV15 and J usage is TRBJ2-4, with D perhaps TRBD2 (5 bases). In germline, CDR1 is LNHNV, CDR2 YYDKDF (reference sequence). Between the trimmed V and J ends, which lost 1 base and 3 bases, there was a span of 13 bases. The CDR3 is made up of 16 amino acids. The CDR3, as DNA: TGTGCCACCAGCAGAGGTCACCGACGGGGCAAAAACATTCAGTACTTC. Translated: CATSRGHRRGKNIQYF.

The V and J genes are TRBV5-1 and TRBJ2-3; 10 bases map to TRBD2. The CDR3 runs 16 residues. Germline V gives CDR1 SGHRS, CDR2 YFSETQ. Trimming took 4 bases from V and 4 from J; bases not matched to a gene: 9. CDR3 DNA sequence: TGCGCCAGCAGCGGAGCTAGCGGGAGACCCGCAGATACGCAGTATTTT. It codes for CASSGASGRPADTQYF.

There are a few counts of this clone. V and J are TRBV18 and TRBJ2-7; D may be TRBD2 (6 bases). Germline-derived CDR1 and CDR2 are KGHSH and LQKENI. The CDR3 has 16 residues. V lost 3 bases, J lost 0 bases, and 15 bases lay in between. CDR3 DNA: TGTGCCAGCTCACCGGTTGGGGGGACGAGCTCCTACGAGCAGTACTTC. It specifies CASSPVGGTSSYEQYF.

Note on this clone: Other DNA variants within this sample encode the same CDR3. This chain uses TRBV30 with TRBJ1-1, with D possibly matching TRBD1 (5 bases). The CDR3 has 13 residues. In germline, CDR1 is GTSNPN, CDR2 SVGIG (reference sequence). Trimming pared 0 bases from V and 4 bases from J, leaving 9 bases between. The CDR3, as DNA: TGTGCCTGGAGTGTCCAGGGCACCACTGAAGCTTTCTTT. This translates into CAWSVQGTTEAFF. The whole variable domain, remainder taken from reference TRBV30 and TRBJ1-1, is SQTIHQWPATLVQPVGSPLSLECTVEGTSNPNLYWYRQAAGRGLQLLFYSVGIGQISSEVPQNLSASRPQDRQFILSSKKLLLSDSGFYLCAWSVQGTTEAFFGQGTRLTVV.

V gene TRBV4-1 combines with J gene TRBJ2-7, with a weak D call TRBD2 (6 bases). This CDR3 region has 13 residues. CDR1 is MGHRA and CDR2 is YSYEKL in the germline V gene. V was pared by 0 bases and J by 3 bases, with 6 bases between. The CDR3 DNA reads TGCGCCAGCAGCCAAGAGGAGGGCTACGAGCAGTACTTC. Translated, it gives CASSQEEGYEQYF.

This clone was seen a handful of times. The V gene is TRBV7-2, the J gene TRBJ1-6; tentatively, D is TRBD1 (6 bases). The CDR3 runs 14 residues. V lost 1 base, J lost 11 bases, and 12 bases lay in between. Germline V gene data show CDR1 as SGHTA and CDR2 as FQGNSA. The CDR3 sequence: CASSLGQGFTPLHF. The CDR3 DNA reads TGTGCCAGCAGCTTAGGGCAGGGGTTTACACCCCTCCACTTT.

The gene calls are TRBV3-1 (or the pseudogene TRBV3-2) and TRBJ1-3; weak D call: TRBD1 (5 bases). V lost 0 bases, J lost 0 bases, and 15 bases lay in between. Germline V gene lookup returns CDR1 LGHDT and CDR2 YNNKEL (reference sequence). The CDR3 covers 18 residues. The CDR3 nucleotides are TGTGCCAGCAGCCAAGAAATCCCGGAGACAGCCTCTGGAAACACCATATATTTT. Residues: CASSQEIPETASGNTIYF.

The chain's CDR3 is CASSLVQSTDTQYF. In nucleotides, the CDR3 is TGTGCCAGCAGCTTAGTACAGAGCACAGATACGCAGTATTTT. The chain employs TRBV7-2 and TRBJ2-3; D is ambiguous. Trimming left V 1 base short and J 0 bases short, with 5 bases between. This CDR3 has 14 residues. The germline CDR1 and CDR2 sequences are SGHTA and FQGNSA.

This rearrangement joins TRBV7-6 to TRBJ2-6; 7 bases are a match to TRBD1. The CDR3 consists of 17 residues. Losses at the gene ends were 3 bases for V and 0 bases for J; bases not matched to a gene: 5. From germline, CDR1 is SGHVS and CDR2 FNYEAQ. The CDR3 spells CASSFGRQGSGANVLTF. The CDR3 DNA sequence: TGTGCCAGCAGCTTCGGAAGACAGGGCTCTGGGGCCAACGTCCTGACTTTC.

The chain carries TRBV7-9 and TRBJ2-7, with D perhaps matching TRBD1 (5 bases). Germline V gene lookup returns CDR1 SEHNR and CDR2 FQNEAQ (reference sequence). The CDR3 is made up of 13 amino acids. The V gene lost 3 bases and the J gene lost 3 bases, with 9 bases spanning the gap. The CDR3 DNA is TGTGCCAGCAGCTTCCCAGGGTACTACGAGCAGTACTTC. Translating gives CASSFPGYYEQYF.

The gene calls are TRBV11-3 and TRBJ2-7, with D perhaps TRBD2 (5 bases). This CDR3 is 14 amino acids long. The germline gives CDR1 SGHNT, CDR2 YENEEA. With 0 bases removed from V and 5 bases from J, the gap between germline ends came to 11 bases. This chain's CDR3 is CASSLDPGWNEQYF. CDR3 DNA sequence: TGTGCCAGCAGCTTAGATCCGGGGTGGAACGAGCAGTACTTC.

J is TRBJ1-3 and V is TRBV14; maybe TRBD1 (6 bases). V lost 5 bases, J lost 0 bases, and 14 bases lay in between. Germline CDR1 is SGHDN and CDR2 is FVKESK. CDR3 length: 16 residues. CDR3 sequence (DNA): TGTGCCAGCAGCAAAAGGGGGACCCCCTCTGGAAACACCATATATTTT. It is translated as CASSKRGTPSGNTIYF. The full variable domain, its missing parts supplied by reference TRBV14 and TRBJ1-3, is EAGVTQFPSHSVIEKGQTVTLRCDPISGHDNLYWYRRVMGKEIKFLLHFVKESKQDESGMPNNRFLAERTGGTYSTLKVQPAELEDSGVYFCASSKRGTPSGNTIYFGEGSWLTVV.

The chain links TRBV25-1 to TRBJ2-7, with 7 bases aligning to TRBD1. CDR1 MGHDK and CDR2 SYGVNS come from the germline V gene. The ends lost 2 bases at V and 2 bases at J; junction bases unmatched: 6. The CDR3 is made up of 15 amino acids. The DNA for the CDR3 is TGTGCCAGCAGTGAAACAGGGGTCGCCGCCTACGAGCAGTACTTC. Translation gives CASSETGVAAYEQYF.

Comment on this clone: With a much larger clone just one base away, this may be a read error. V gene TRBV11-3 combines with J gene TRBJ2-7; maybe TRBD1 (6 bases). This CDR3 contains 12 residues. CDR1 is SGHNT and CDR2 is YENEEA in the germline V gene. Trimming shortened V by 6 bases and J by 2 bases, and 8 bases separated the two germline ends. The CDR3: CASRRDTYEQYF. For the CDR3, the DNA is TGTGCCAGCAGACGGGACACCTACGAGCAGTACTTC.

The V call is TRBV27, the J call TRBJ2-5; possibly TRBD2 for D (5 bases). Germline V gene data show CDR1 as MNHEY and CDR2 as SMNVEV (reference sequence). The CDR3 runs 15 residues. V lost 3 bases and J 2 bases, leaving 13 bases between the germline ends. CDR3 sequence: CASSFSSGLQETQYF. CDR3 nucleotide sequence: TGTGCCAGCAGTTTTTCGAGCGGACTTCAAGAGACCCAGTACTTC.

The chain carries TRBV7-9 and TRBJ2-1, with 16 bases matching TRBD2. This CDR3 comprises 17 residues. J lost 0 bases, V lost 9 bases, and 5 bases had no gene match. Germline lookup yields CDR1 SEHNR and CDR2 FQNEAQ (reference sequence). The CDR3 here is CARAGLAGGPSYNEQFF. The CDR3 DNA follows: TGTGCCAGAGCGGGACTAGCGGGAGGGCCCTCCTACAATGAGCAGTTCTTC.

The chain carries TRBV12-3 or TRBV12-4 and TRBJ1-1, with D hard to call. The CDR3 is 13 residues long. Trimming removed 2 bases at V and 4 bases at J, with 8 bases between. In DNA form, the CDR3 reads TGTGCCAGCAGTTTAATTTCGGTCACTGAAGCTTTCTTT. As protein: CASSLISVTEAFF.

The rearrangement links TRBV12-5 to TRBJ1-1; 8 bases are shared with TRBD1. The germline V gene has CDR1 LGHNT and CDR2 FRNRAP. The junction had 3 bases not matched to a gene; V was cut back by 2 bases and J by 4 bases. CDR3 size: 14 residues. The CDR3 here is CASGLLTGGTEAFF. As DNA, the CDR3 is TGTGCTAGTGGTTTGCTCACAGGGGGCACTGAAGCTTTCTTT.

The CDR3 DNA reads TGTGCCAGCAGCTTGGGACTAGCCACAGATACGCAGTATTTT. This gives the protein CASSLGLATDTQYF. The rearrangement links TRBV7-3 to TRBJ2-3; the match to TRBD2 covers 9 bases. Germline V gives CDR1 SGHTA, CDR2 FQGTGA. Germline trimming cut 3 bases from V and 2 bases from J; bases unmatched to any gene: 0. The CDR3 contains 14 residues.